A selection of T cell receptor beta chains follows, all from one sample in a study of blood T cell repertoires in COVID-19. Sequenced by immunoSEQ multiplex PCR; TCRdb stores in-frame clones only, minus some. The data hold fewer than 200,000 clones, with around 90% observed a single time. Specimen: peripheral blood. These receptors all come from a man in his forties or fifties with acute or convalescent COVID-19. Both conserved end residues are part of each CDR3. Each record gives: J gene, V gene, clone size, D gene, CDR3 DNA, CDR3 protein. D genes are given only for firm matches. Where a row states a size, it is once, few, many or the class of an expanded clone; other rows omit it.

TRBJ1-1	TRBV29-1	NA	TRBD1	TGCAGCGTGAACCCCTCAGGGGGATGGGATGAAGCTTTCTTT	CSVNPSGGWDEAFF
TRBJ1-2	TRBV4-3	NA	TRBD1	TGCGCCAGCAGCCAAGATCAGGGGGCCAGCTATGGCTACACCTTC	CASSQDQGASYGYTF
TRBJ2-7	TRBV2	once	NA	TGTGCCAGCAGTGAAAGTGGCAGTCTCTACGAGCAGTACTTC	CASSESGSLYEQYF
TRBJ2-3	TRBV19	NA	NA	TGTGCCAGTAGTATTGCGGGGAGCACAGATACGCAGTATTTT	CASSIAGSTDTQYF
TRBJ2-3	TRBV7-8	NA	NA	TGTGCCAGCAGCTGGCCAGGGGCAGATACGCAGTATTTT	CASSWPGADTQYF
TRBJ2-7	TRBV7-2	NA	TRBD1	TGTGCCAGCAGCTTAGCGACAGGGGCGGCGTCCTACGAGCAGTACTTC	CASSLATGAASYEQYF
TRBJ2-7	TRBV4-1	once	TRBD1	TGCGCCAGCAGCCACAAGGACAGGGTTTACGAGCAGTACTTC	CASSHKDRVYEQYF
TRBJ1-1	TRBV30	NA	TRBD1	TGTGCCTGGAGTCCAACAGGGGTGCGTGCTTTCTTT	CAWSPTGVRAFF
TRBJ1-1	TRBV5-1	NA	TRBD1	TGCGCCAGCAGCTTAATTTCCGGGACAGGGTTCACTGAAGCTTTCTTT	CASSLISGTGFTEAFF
TRBJ2-2	TRBV5-1	NA	TRBD2	TGCGCCAGCACAGAGACTAGCGGGCCCGGGGAGCTGTTTTTT	CASTETSGPGELFF
TRBJ1-6	TRBV6-5	NA	NA	TGTGCCAGCAGTTACTGGGCAGGGGATAATTCACCCCTCCACTTT	CASSYWAGDNSPLHF
TRBJ2-2	TRBV5-1	NA	NA	TGCGCCAGCAGCTTGAATACTTACACCGGGGAGCTGTTTTTT	CASSLNTYTGELFF
TRBJ1-2	TRBV3-1/TRBV3-2	NA	NA	TGTGCCAGCAGCCAAGAGGGTGGAGGGATGGGCTACACCTTC	CASSQEGGGMGYTF
TRBJ2-2	TRBV7-3	NA	TRBD1	TGTGCCAGCAGCTTAACGGTCCGACAGGGGATCGGGGAGCTGTTTTTT	CASSLTVRQGIGELFF
TRBJ1-5	TRBV19	NA	NA	TGTGCCAGTACGCTCACAGGGACGGGTCTTAGCAATCAGCCCCAGCATTTT	CASTLTGTGLSNQPQHF
TRBJ2-1	TRBV5-1	NA	TRBD1	TGCGCCAGCAGCTTGGGACAGGGATTCAATGAGCAGTTCTTC	CASSLGQGFNEQFF
TRBJ1-1	TRBV6-5	NA	TRBD1	TGTGCCAGCAGCCCCGACAGGGAAGGAACTGAAGCTTTCTTT	CASSPDREGTEAFF
TRBJ2-3	TRBV30	NA	NA	TGTGCCTGGAATCGACGACAGGCGACTCGTGTCACAGATACGCAGTATTTT	CAWNRRQATRVTDTQYF
TRBJ1-2	TRBV20-1	NA	NA	TGCAGTGCTAGAGTAGGGGCTGGCTACACCTTC	CSARVGAGYTF
TRBJ1-6	TRBV2	NA	TRBD1	TGTGCCAGCAGTGGGGACAGGGGTTCCTATAATTCACCCCTCCACTTT	CASSGDRGSYNSPLHF
TRBJ1-3	TRBV3-1/TRBV3-2	NA	NA	TGTGCCAGCAGCCAAACCCGGGACACTGGAAACACCATATATTTT	CASSQTRDTGNTIYF
TRBJ1-2	TRBV19	NA	NA	TGTGCCAGTAGTACCCCCGGCAGGGTCTCTGGCTACACCTTC	CASSTPGRVSGYTF
TRBJ2-1	TRBV27	NA	TRBD1	TGTGCCAGCGTTATGGGGACAGGCGCTTACAATGAGCAGTTCTTC	CASVMGTGAYNEQFF
TRBJ2-1	TRBV7-2	NA	TRBD1	TGTGCCAGCAGCCCCGGGACAGGGTCCGTCTATGAGCAGTTCTTC	CASSPGTGSVYEQFF
TRBJ2-1	TRBV5-1	once	TRBD2	TGCGCCAGCAGCTTGGTCGCTAGCGGGAGGAGCTCCTACAATGAGCAGTTCTTC	CASSLVASGRSSYNEQFF
TRBJ2-7	TRBV18	NA	TRBD2	TGTGCCAGCTCACCACCGACTAGCGGGCGCTACTACGAGCAGTACTTC	CASSPPTSGRYYEQYF
TRBJ2-7	TRBV7-9	few	TRBD1	TGTGCCAGCAGCGCGGTTGGGCAGGGGGTTAACGAGCAGTACTTC	CASSAVGQGVNEQYF
TRBJ2-3	TRBV4-2	NA	NA	TGTGCCAGCAGCCAAGGACTGAGCACAGATACGCAGTATTTT	CASSQGLSTDTQYF
TRBJ2-5	TRBV3-1/TRBV3-2	NA	NA	TGTGCCAGCAGCCAAGCTCAGATCGAGACCCAGTACTTC	CASSQAQIETQYF
TRBJ1-5	TRBV7-2	NA	NA	TGTGCCAGCAGCTTAAAGACAGACTCTTACCAGCATTTT	CASSLKTDSYQHF
TRBJ2-2	TRBV28	NA	NA	TGTGCCAGCAGTTTAACCCAGGGCTACACCGGGGAGCTGTTTTTT	CASSLTQGYTGELFF
TRBJ1-2	TRBV28	NA	NA	TGTGCCTCAGGTAGCTATGGCTACACCTTC	CASGSYGYTF
TRBJ1-4	TRBV7-6	NA	NA	TGTGCCAGCAGCTTAACCCCTCCCGCCAGTCCGTCGCCTGAAAAACTGTTTTTT	CASSLTPPASPSPEKLFF
TRBJ2-2	TRBV5-8	NA	NA	TGTGCCAGCAGCTTGAGGGGCATCACCGGGGAGCTGTTTTTT	CASSLRGITGELFF
TRBJ2-7	TRBV2	NA	NA	TGTGCCAGCAGGGAGCCGGGACTTTACGAGCAGTACTTC	CASREPGLYEQYF
TRBJ2-2	TRBV4-1	NA	TRBD2	TGCGCCAGCAGCCACATTAGCGGGAGGGCCTACACCGGGGAGCTGTTTTTT	CASSHISGRAYTGELFF
TRBJ1-2	TRBV28	NA	TRBD1	TGTGCCAGCAGTGAACAGGGGTTGGATGGCTACACCTTC	CASSEQGLDGYTF
TRBJ2-7	TRBV6-2/TRBV6-3	NA	NA	TGTGCCAGCAGTTCCCCATTTGTCTACGAGCAGTACTTC	CASSSPFVYEQYF
TRBJ2-3	TRBV3-1/TRBV3-2	NA	TRBD1	TGTGCCAGCGGGACAGGGACAGATACGCAGTATTTT	CASGTGTDTQYF
TRBJ2-7	TRBV27	NA	NA	TGTGCCAGCAGTTTGGGTAGAGGCGAGCAGTACTTC	CASSLGRGEQYF
TRBJ2-1	TRBV3-1/TRBV3-2	NA	TRBD2	TGTGCCAGCAGAGAGCGGGAGATAAGTGAGCAGTTCTTC	CASREREISEQFF
TRBJ1-4	TRBV5-1	NA	TRBD1	TGCGCCAGCAGCTTTACAGGGGTATCTAATGAAAAACTGTTTTTT	CASSFTGVSNEKLFF
TRBJ2-7	TRBV28	NA	NA	TGTGCCAGCAACAACCCCCCCTACGAGCAGTACTTC	CASNNPPYEQYF
TRBJ2-1	TRBV6-6	NA	TRBD1	TGTGCCAGCAGTTCGGACAGGGACGAGCAGTTCTTC	CASSSDRDEQFF
TRBJ2-1	TRBV7-2	NA	NA	TGTGCCAGCAGCTTAGGTATAGGGGCAGGGGTCAATGAGCAGTTCTTC	CASSLGIGAGVNEQFF
TRBJ2-2	TRBV18	NA	NA	TGTGCCAGCTCACAGGGGTCCCAGGCCACCGGGGAGCTGTTTTTT	CASSQGSQATGELFF
TRBJ1-6	TRBV10-3	NA	TRBD1	TGTGCCATTTATGCAGGGGGAAATAATTCACCCCTCCACTTT	CAIYAGGNNSPLHF
TRBJ2-3	TRBV28	NA	TRBD2	TGTGCCAGCGCGGGACTAGCGGGGGGGCTAGGTACAGATACGCAGTATTTT	CASAGLAGGLGTDTQYF
TRBJ2-7	TRBV28	NA	TRBD1	TGTGCCAGCAGGCCGACAGGGAACTACGAGCAGTACTTC	CASRPTGNYEQYF
TRBJ1-2	TRBV24-1	NA	NA	TGTGCCACCAGTGATTCCCGAACAGGCTTTGGCTACACCTTC	CATSDSRTGFGYTF
TRBJ1-5	TRBV28	NA	NA	TGTGCCAGCAGAGGCCAGGTTACTAGCAATCAGCCCCAGCATTTT	CASRGQVTSNQPQHF
TRBJ1-3	TRBV30	NA	TRBD1	TGTGCCTGGACTGCGGGGACAGGCCGGAACACCATATATTTT	CAWTAGTGRNTIYF
TRBJ1-1	TRBV10-1	NA	NA	TGCGCCAGCAGTGAGATAGCCGGGACTGAAGCTTTCTTT	CASSEIAGTEAFF
TRBJ2-5	TRBV18	NA	NA	TGTGCCAGCTCACCGTCCGGAGAGACCCAGTACTTC	CASSPSGETQYF
TRBJ1-2	TRBV28	NA	NA	TGTGCCAGCAGTTTATTAGGGGAACGTGGCTACACCTTC	CASSLLGERGYTF